The text below deals with one TCR beta chain. Its antigen has not been determined. One base away there is no much larger clone; base qualities are not given. The immunoSEQ hsTCRB assay version 4 in survey mode was used to sequence TCRbeta repertoires from genomic DNA. For TCRbeta sequencing, genomic DNA was diluted to around 10 ng/uL, and up to about 1 ug was used per sample. The source study handled its data this way. ImmunoSeq Analyzer 3.0 was used for analysis of TCRbeta data, and diversity was computed on productive nucleotide rearrangements. Lower-bound TCR diversity was estimated with the improved Chao index, and clonality with the Gini coefficient using the Immunarch R package. Nucleotide rearrangements that differed but encoded the same CDR3beta amino acid sequence were counted as separate clonotypes. Differential abundance analysis found TCRbeta sequences that were significantly enriched in antigen-responding cells compared with anti-CD3/anti-CD28-activated cells. TCRs were clustered by predicted peptide-MHC specificity with GLIPH2, both within individual participants and across merged participant data sets. TCRdb stores this immuneACCESS table with in-frame sequences only. Part of the clones is absent; in the studies checked, under half of the shortfall reflects unresolved V genes, and no reason is known for the rest. Clonal size and the V and J genes are those of that table, whereas D and trimming came from the DNA. The sample table lists tens of thousands of clones, about 77% of them with a count of one. The ten largest account for roughly 1.8% of the sample.

The sample's treatment or condition, from its label and the paper: suppressive antiretroviral therapy. A pool of overlapping HIV-1 Gag 15-mer peptides, at about 0.99 ug per peptide per mL, was used to stimulate the cells. Nonresponding CD40L-negative CD69-negative CD45RO-high memory CD4+ T cells were sorted as memory populations depleted of antigen-responding cells. Participants were HIV-1-infected adults who started suppressive ART during chronic infection. Participants had undetectable plasma HIV-1 RNA below 50 copies/mL for at least 4 years. To be included, a participant needed positive CMV serology and a CD4+ T cell count above 400 cells/uL. Before stimulation, PBMCs were isolated using density centrifugation and then depleted of CD8+ T cells. Stimulation of CD8-depleted PBMCs was carried out for 15 to 20 hours with anti-CD28/CD49d costimulation, CD40-blocking antibody and enfuvirtide, to prevent new infections. Cell sorting was done on a Beckman Coulter MoFlo Legacy or XDP sorter, and dead cells were excluded with propidium iodide. Genomic DNA was extracted with the QIAamp DNA Mini Kit for samples above one million cells, otherwise with the Quick-DNA Microprep Kit.

The CDR3 starts with the cysteine, ends with the phenylalanine, and has 13 residues. Of all the DNA, just the CDR3 is kept, 39 bases in frame from base 1. CDR1 WNHNN and CDR2 SYGVQD are derived from the germline V gene (reference sequence). Relative to germline, V is missing 5 bases and J is missing 8 bases, with 8 bases of the junction outside any gene match. The data are from a study of persistence of HIV-infected CD4 T cells (TCRdb year 2020). For the study in its entirety: The study isolated CMV- and HIV-1 Gag-responding CD4+ T cells from ART-treated individuals to examine antigen-driven clonal expansion of HIV-1-infected cells. The median time participants had been on suppressive ART was about 8 years. Peripheral blood samples of up to roughly 180 mL were collected at multiple time points, except for a couple of participants, who underwent leukapheresis at a single time point. Cross-participant TCR cluster analysis included under ten participants for CMV and over five participants for Gag. Proviral sequencing was used to assess clonality among infected cells, whereas TCRbeta sequencing gauged the clonality of all cells within each sorted population. Study-wide conclusions, independent of this receptor: Only a small number of individuals took part in the study, and only a limited range of antigens was tested. TCR oligoclonality correlated with proviral oligoclonality within the same sorted populations. TCRbeta richness in CMV- and Gag-responding cells was significantly lower than in anti-CD3/anti-CD28-responding cells; CMV-responding cells had higher oligoclonality than CD3/CD28-stimulated and Gag-responding cells. Because the TCR analyses were done in bulk, restricting them to just the rare CMV-responding cells that actually carried HIV-1 proviruses was not possible. Enrichment of degenerate expanded CDR3beta sequences was found in antigen-responding cells, suggesting convergent selection of CD4+ responses to CMV and Gag.

In this chain, TRBV10-1 is recombined with TRBJ1-1; 7 middle bases align to TRBD1. The source is an adult man with HIV who was CMV-seropositive. The sequenced sample was CD4+ T cells sorted from PBMCs after approximately 19-hour stimulation, obtained from a patient who received antiretroviral therapy. The cell subset or site label on this specimen signifies: CD40L-CD69- CD45RO-high memory CD4 T cells not responding to Gag peptides. In nucleotides, the sequence is TGCGCCAGCAGTCGCTATCGGGACAGCGAAGCTTTCTTT. Its translation reads: CASSRYRDSEAFF.